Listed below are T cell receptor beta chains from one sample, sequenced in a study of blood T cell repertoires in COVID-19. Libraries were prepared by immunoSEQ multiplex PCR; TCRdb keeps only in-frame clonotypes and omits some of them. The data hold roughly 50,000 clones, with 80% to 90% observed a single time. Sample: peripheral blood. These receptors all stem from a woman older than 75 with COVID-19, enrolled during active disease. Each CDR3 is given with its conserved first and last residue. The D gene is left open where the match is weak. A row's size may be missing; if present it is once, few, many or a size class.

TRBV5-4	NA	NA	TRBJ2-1	TGTGCCAGCAGCTTGGTTTCGGGCAATGAGCAGTTCTTC	CASSLVSGNEQFF
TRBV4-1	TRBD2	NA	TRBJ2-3	TGCGCCAGCAGCCAAGATCTAACCGGGACTAGAGATACGCAGTATTTT	CASSQDLTGTRDTQYF
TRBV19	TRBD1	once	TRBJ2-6	TGTGCCAGTAGTGATCCGGGACAGGGCTCTGGGGCCAACGTCCTGACTTTC	CASSDPGQGSGANVLTF
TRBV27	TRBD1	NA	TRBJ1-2	TGTGCCAGCAGTTTCCAAGACAGGGCGGGAGGCTACACCTTC	CASSFQDRAGGYTF
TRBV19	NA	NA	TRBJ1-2	TGTGCCAGTAGTATGGTTGCTTACGGCGGAAATAACTATGGCTACACCTTC	CASSMVAYGGNNYGYTF
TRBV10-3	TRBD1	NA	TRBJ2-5	TGTGCCATCAGTGAGTCGGGGAAGGACAGGGGCAAGACCCAGTACTTC	CAISESGKDRGKTQYF
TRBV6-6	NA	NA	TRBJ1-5	TGTGCCAGCTGTACAGGGAGTTATAGCAATCAGCCCCAGCATTTT	CASCTGSYSNQPQHF
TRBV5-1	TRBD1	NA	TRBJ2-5	TGCGCCAGCAGCTTGGCGGGTGGCAGGGGGCGTTCGCTAGTAGAGACCCAGTACTTC	CASSLAGGRGRSLVETQYF
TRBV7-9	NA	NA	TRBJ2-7	TGTGCCAGCAGCCTACAGGTCACCTACGAGCAGTACTTC	CASSLQVTYEQYF
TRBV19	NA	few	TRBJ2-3	TGTGCCAGTAGACAGGGCAATACGCAGTATTTT	CASRQGNTQYF
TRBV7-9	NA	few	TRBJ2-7	TGTGCCAGCAGCTTTTCAGGATACGAGCAGTACTTC	CASSFSGYEQYF
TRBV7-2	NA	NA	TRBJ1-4	TGTGCCAGCAGCTTATTAGGCAGGGGTAGTGAAAAACTGTTTTTT	CASSLLGRGSEKLFF
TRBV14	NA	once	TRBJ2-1	TGTGCCAGCAGCCAAGATCGCTCCCGAGGGCATGAGCAGTTCTTC	CASSQDRSRGHEQFF
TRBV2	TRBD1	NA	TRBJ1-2	TGTGCCAGCAGTGTGGGGGACAGGGCGTATGGCTACACCTTC	CASSVGDRAYGYTF
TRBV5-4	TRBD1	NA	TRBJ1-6	TGTGCCAGCAGCCCCGGGACAGGGGGTAATTCACCCCTCCACTTT	CASSPGTGGNSPLHF
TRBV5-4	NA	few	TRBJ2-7	TGTGCCAGCAGTTATGGACTGACTAGAGAGCAGTACTTC	CASSYGLTREQYF
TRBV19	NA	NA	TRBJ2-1	TGTGCCAGTAGTATAGGGTCCCGCGGGCCCGCGCGGAATGAGCAGTTCTTC	CASSIGSRGPARNEQFF
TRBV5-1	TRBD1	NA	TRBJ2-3	TGCGCCAGCAGCCGGACAGGGTTAGATACGCAGTATTTT	CASSRTGLDTQYF
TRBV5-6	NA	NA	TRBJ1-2	TGTGCCAGCAGCTTGGCAGGGTTTTACTATGGCTACACCTTC	CASSLAGFYYGYTF
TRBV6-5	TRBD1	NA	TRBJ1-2	TGTGCCAGCAGGACCCCGCAGGGGGCCGGTGGCTACACCTTC	CASRTPQGAGGYTF
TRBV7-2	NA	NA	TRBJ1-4	TGTGCCAGCAGCTCATCCCGGGGGGGCGGCGAAAAACTGTTTTTT	CASSSSRGGGEKLFF
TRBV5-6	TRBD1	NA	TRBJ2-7	TGTGCCAGCAGCTCGACAGGGAGCTACGGTGAGCAGTACTTC	CASSSTGSYGEQYF
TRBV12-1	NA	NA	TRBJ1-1	TGTGCCAGCAGCCCTGACAGGGGGTCCGAAGCTTTCTTT	CASSPDRGSEAFF
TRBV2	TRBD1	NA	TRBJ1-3	TGTGCCAGCAGTGACCAGACAGGGGAAGTAGGAAACACCATATATTTT	CASSDQTGEVGNTIYF
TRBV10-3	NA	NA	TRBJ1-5	TGTGCCATCAGTGAGTCAGGGGGAGATCAGCCCCAGCATTTT	CAISESGGDQPQHF
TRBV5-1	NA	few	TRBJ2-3	TGCGCCAGCAGCTTGGCCTACCGAGGGGGGGGCACAGATACGCAGTATTTT	CASSLAYRGGGTDTQYF
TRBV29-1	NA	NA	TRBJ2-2	TGCAGCGTTGAAGTGGGAAGGGGGTTAGCCGGGGAGCTGTTTTTT	CSVEVGRGLAGELFF
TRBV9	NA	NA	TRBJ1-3	TGTGCCAGCAGCACGGACAGTCTCTCTGGAAACACCATATATTTT	CASSTDSLSGNTIYF
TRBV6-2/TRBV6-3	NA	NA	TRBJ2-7	TGTGCCAGCAGCCTTCGGGGCGAGCAGTACTTC	CASSLRGEQYF
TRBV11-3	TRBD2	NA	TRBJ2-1	TGTGCCAGCAGCTCTAAAAAGCGGGGGGGCCAGAGGAATGAGCAGTTCTTC	CASSSKKRGGQRNEQFF
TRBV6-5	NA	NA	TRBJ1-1	TGTGCCAGCAGTTACGTCGGAGAAATGAACACTGAAGCTTTCTTT	CASSYVGEMNTEAFF
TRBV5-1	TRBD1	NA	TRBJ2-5	TGCGCCAGCAGCTTCGGGACAGGGGGAGGTCAAGAGACCCAGTACTTC	CASSFGTGGGQETQYF
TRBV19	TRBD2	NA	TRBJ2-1	TGTGCCAGTAGTTTCCGACTCGGGACTACCTACAATGAGCAGTTCTTC	CASSFRLGTTYNEQFF
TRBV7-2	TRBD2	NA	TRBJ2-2	TGTGCCAGCAGCTTGGGAGGGTTGAAGACCGGGGAGCTGTTTTTT	CASSLGGLKTGELFF
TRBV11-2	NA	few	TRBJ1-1	TGTGCCAGCAGCTTAGATGGCAGGAACACTGAAGCTTTCTTT	CASSLDGRNTEAFF
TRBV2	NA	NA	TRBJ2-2	TGTGCCAGCAGTGGGTGGGTGGAGACCGGGGAGCTGTTTTTT	CASSGWVETGELFF
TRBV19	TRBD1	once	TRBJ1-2	TGTGCCAGTAGTATAAAGCCCACAGGGGACTATGGCTACACCTTC	CASSIKPTGDYGYTF
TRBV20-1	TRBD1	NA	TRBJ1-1	TGCAGTGCTAGTAGGGGACAGAGGGAAGCTTTCTTT	CSASRGQREAFF
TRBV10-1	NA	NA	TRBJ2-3	TGCGCCAGCAGGGTAGCCGGGGGCACAGATACGCAGTATTTT	CASRVAGGTDTQYF
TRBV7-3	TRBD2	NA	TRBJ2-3	TGTGCCAGCAGCTTACACAATAGCGGGGGGTTCGATACGCAGTATTTT	CASSLHNSGGFDTQYF
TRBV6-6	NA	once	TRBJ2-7	TGTGCCAGCAGCCGACGGACTGTCAGCTCCTACGAGCAGTACTTC	CASSRRTVSSYEQYF
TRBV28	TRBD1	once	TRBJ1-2	TGTGCCAGCAGTTTCCCGGACAGGGGAAGATATGGCTACACCTTC	CASSFPDRGRYGYTF
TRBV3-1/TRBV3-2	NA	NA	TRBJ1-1	TGTGCCAGCAGCCACCCCGTGGGGGGGATGAACACTGAAGCTTTCTTT	CASSHPVGGMNTEAFF
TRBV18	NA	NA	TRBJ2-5	TGTGCCAGCTCACCTACAGGGGCGGGGGAGACCCAGTACTTC	CASSPTGAGETQYF
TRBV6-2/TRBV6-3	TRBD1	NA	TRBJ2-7	TGTGCCAGCACCCCTCTAGGGGGCTATCGCGAGCAGTACTTC	CASTPLGGYREQYF
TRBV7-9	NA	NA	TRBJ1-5	TGTGCCAGCAGCTTAGTGGCCCCGAATCAGCCCCAGCATTTT	CASSLVAPNQPQHF
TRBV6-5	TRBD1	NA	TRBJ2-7	TGTGCCAGCAGACGGGACAGGGGGATAAACTACGAGCAGTACTTC	CASRRDRGINYEQYF
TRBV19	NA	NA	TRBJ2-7	TGTGCCAGTAGTTTCTCGGCAGGGGTCTCCTACGAGCAGTACTTC	CASSFSAGVSYEQYF
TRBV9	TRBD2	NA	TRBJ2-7	TGTGCCAGCAGCCCCCGGACTAGTTCCTACGAGCAGTACTTC	CASSPRTSSYEQYF
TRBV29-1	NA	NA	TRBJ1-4	TGCAGCGTTTTAGGACGGGGGAGTGGTGAAAAACTGTTTTTT	CSVLGRGSGEKLFF
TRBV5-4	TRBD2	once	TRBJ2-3	TGTGCCAGCAGCACGGGACTAGTCTCAGATACGCAGTATTTT	CASSTGLVSDTQYF
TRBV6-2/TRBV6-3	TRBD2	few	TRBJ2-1	TGTGCCAGCAGTTACTCGAAATACAGACTTGCGGGGGGCAATGAGCAGTTCTTC	CASSYSKYRLAGGNEQFF
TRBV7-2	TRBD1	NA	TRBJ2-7	TGTGCCAGCCGACAGGGGCTCGGGTTCTCCTACGAGCAGTACTTC	CASRQGLGFSYEQYF